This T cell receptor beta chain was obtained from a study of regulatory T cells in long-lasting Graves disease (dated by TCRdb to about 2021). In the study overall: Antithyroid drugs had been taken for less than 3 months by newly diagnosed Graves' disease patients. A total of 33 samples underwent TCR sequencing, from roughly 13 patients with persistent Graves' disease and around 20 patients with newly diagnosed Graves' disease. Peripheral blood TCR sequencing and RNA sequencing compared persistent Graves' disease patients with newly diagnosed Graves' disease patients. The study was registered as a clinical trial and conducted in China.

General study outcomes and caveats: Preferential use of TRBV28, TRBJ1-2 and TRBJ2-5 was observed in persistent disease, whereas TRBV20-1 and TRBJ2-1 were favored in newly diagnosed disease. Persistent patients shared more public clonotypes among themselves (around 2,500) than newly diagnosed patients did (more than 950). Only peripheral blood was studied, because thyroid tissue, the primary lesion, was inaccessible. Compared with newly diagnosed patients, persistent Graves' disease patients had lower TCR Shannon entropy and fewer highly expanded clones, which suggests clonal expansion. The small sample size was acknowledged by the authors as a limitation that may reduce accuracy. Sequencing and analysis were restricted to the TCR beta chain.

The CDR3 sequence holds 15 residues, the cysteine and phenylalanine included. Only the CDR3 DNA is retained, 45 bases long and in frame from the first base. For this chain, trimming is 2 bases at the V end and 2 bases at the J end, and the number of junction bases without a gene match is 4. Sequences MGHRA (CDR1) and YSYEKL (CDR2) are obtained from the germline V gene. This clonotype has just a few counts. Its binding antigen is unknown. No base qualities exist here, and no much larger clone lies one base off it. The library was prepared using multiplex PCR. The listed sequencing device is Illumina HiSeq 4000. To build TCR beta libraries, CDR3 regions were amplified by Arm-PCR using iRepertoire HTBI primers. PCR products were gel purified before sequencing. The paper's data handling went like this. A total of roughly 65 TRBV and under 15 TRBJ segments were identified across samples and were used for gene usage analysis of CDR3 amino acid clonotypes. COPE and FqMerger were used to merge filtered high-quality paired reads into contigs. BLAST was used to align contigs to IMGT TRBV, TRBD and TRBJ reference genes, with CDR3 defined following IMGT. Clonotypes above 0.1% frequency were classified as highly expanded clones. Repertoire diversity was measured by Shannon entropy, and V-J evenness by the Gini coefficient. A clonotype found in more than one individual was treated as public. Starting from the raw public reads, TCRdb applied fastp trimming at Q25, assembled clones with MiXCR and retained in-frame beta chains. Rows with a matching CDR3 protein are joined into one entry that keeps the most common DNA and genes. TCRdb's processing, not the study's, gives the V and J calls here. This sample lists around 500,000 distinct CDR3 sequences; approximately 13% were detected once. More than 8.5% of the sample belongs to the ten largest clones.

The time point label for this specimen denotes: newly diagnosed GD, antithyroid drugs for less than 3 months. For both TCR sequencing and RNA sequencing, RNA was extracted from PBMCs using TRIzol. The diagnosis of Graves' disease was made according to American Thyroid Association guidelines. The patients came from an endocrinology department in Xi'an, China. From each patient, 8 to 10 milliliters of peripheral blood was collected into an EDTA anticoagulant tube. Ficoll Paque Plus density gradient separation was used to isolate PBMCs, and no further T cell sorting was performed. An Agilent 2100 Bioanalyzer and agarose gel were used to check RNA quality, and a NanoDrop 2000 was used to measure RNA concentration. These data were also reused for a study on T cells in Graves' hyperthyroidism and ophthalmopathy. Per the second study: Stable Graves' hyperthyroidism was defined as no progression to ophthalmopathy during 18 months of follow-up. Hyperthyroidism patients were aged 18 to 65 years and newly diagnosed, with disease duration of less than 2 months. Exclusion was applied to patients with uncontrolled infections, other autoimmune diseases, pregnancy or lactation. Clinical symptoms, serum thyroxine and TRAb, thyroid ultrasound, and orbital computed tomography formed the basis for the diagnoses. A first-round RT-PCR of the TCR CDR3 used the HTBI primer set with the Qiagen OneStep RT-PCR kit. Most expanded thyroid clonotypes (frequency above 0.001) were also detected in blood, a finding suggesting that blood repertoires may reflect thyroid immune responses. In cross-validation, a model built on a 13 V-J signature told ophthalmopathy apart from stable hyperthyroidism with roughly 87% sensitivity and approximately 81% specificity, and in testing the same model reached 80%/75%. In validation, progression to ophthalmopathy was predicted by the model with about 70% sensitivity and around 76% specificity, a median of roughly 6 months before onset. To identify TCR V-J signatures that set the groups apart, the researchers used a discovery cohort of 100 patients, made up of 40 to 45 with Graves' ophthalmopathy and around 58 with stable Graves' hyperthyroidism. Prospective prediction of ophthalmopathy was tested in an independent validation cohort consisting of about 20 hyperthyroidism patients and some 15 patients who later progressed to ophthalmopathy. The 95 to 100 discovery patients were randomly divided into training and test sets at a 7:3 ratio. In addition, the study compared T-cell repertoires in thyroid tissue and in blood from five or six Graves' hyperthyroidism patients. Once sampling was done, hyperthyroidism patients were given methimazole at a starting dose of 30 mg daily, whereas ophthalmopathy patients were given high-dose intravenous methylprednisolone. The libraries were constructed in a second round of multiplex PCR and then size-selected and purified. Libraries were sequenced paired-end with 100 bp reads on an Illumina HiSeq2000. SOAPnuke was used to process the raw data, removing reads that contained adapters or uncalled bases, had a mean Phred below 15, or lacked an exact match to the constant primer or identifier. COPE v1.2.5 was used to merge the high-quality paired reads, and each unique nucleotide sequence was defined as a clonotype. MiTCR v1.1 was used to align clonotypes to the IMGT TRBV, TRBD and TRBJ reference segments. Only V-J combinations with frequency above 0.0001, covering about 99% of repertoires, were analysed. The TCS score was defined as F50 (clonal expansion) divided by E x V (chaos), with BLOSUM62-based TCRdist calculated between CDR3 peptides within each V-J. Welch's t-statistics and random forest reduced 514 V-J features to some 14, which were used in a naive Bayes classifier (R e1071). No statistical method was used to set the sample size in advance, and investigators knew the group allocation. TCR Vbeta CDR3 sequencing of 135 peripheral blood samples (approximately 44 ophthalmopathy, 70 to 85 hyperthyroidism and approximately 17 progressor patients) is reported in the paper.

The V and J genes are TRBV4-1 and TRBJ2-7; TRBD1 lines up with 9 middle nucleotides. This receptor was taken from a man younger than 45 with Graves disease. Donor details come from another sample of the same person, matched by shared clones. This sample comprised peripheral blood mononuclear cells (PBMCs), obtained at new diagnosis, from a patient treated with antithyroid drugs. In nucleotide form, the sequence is TGCGCCAGCAGCCAACTTGGGACAGGGACCTACGAGCAGTACTTC. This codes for CASSQLGTGTYEQYF.